This T cell receptor beta chain is drawn from a study of blood T cells in healthy people across ages. Notes on the study in general: Diversity was higher, and naive CD4+ cells more numerous, in long-lived donors than in aged donors. The lack of PBMC sorting stopped any conclusive naive versus antigen-experienced comparison.

A J-beta primer mix and a sample-barcoded 5' primer were used in a second PCR of roughly 6 to 11 cycles. TCRdb passed the 5' RACE reads through MiXCR, listing each CDR3 protein once. Of fewer than 950,000 distinct CDR3 sequences listed, roughly 50% were seen once; the top ten hold under 50%. Every donor provided approximately 10 milliliters of peripheral blood. Each sample gave at least 6.5 million isolated PBMCs. Germline CDR1 LGHNA, CDR2 YNFKEQ. V shed 4 bases and J 5 bases; nucleotides not matched to a gene: 12. This CDR3 comprises 18 residues. As concerns this clonotype: Its antigen is undetermined. This may come from a read error, since a much larger clone is one base off.

This receptor was identified in a man at least 80 years old in good health. This chain uses TRBV4-2 with TRBJ2-1; TRBD2 agrees at 12 bases. The sample comprised blood. The CDR3 reads CASSPRTSGAGYHNEQFF. Here the CDR3 DNA reads TGTGCCAGCAGCCCTAGGACTAGCGGGGCAGGATATCACAATGAGCAGTTCTTC.